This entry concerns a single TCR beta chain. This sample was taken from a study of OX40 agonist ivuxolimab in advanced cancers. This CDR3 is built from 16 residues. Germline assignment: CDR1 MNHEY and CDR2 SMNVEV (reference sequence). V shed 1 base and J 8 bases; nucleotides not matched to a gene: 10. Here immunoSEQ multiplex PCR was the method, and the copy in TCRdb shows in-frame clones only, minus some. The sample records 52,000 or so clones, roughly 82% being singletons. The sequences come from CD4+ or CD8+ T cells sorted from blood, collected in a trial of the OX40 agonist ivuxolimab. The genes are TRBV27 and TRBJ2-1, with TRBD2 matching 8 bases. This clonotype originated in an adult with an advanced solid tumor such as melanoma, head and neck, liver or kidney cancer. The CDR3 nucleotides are TGTGCCAGCAGTTTATTAGCCGGGACTAGGGTCTATGAGCAGTTCTTC. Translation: CASSLLAGTRVYEQFF.